Below, one TCR beta chain is given with its context. Its antigen is undetermined. The V segment lost 5 bases and the J segment 8 bases; nucleotides outside the gene matches: 5. CDR1 MGHDK and CDR2 SYGVNS come from the germline V gene. The CDR3 contains 12 residues. Assay execution took place at the deep level. Generated by immunoSEQ multiplex PCR, the TCRdb table keeps only in-frame clones and is missing some. This table holds 1,500,000 or so clones, roughly 96% found once. This sample was included in a study of shared clonotypes between healthy human individuals. Study at large: Each donor's CD4 naive and CD4 memory cells filled three plates apiece, CD8 naive two, and CD8 memory one.

Overall study results and limits: Limitation of the genetic and exposure-history diversity represented came from the few donors. Among donors, sharing of clonotypes was expected to be affected by sequencing depth.

The sequenced sample consisted of naive CD4+ T cells sorted from blood. Subset denoted: CD45RA+ positively selected. The clonotype originates from a man between 25 and 39 years old in good health. This chain uses TRBV25-1 with TRBJ1-2, with 7 bases matching TRBD1. This CDR3 is CASSTHRGGYTF. CDR3 DNA: TGTGCCAGCAGTACCCACAGGGGAGGCTACACCTTC.